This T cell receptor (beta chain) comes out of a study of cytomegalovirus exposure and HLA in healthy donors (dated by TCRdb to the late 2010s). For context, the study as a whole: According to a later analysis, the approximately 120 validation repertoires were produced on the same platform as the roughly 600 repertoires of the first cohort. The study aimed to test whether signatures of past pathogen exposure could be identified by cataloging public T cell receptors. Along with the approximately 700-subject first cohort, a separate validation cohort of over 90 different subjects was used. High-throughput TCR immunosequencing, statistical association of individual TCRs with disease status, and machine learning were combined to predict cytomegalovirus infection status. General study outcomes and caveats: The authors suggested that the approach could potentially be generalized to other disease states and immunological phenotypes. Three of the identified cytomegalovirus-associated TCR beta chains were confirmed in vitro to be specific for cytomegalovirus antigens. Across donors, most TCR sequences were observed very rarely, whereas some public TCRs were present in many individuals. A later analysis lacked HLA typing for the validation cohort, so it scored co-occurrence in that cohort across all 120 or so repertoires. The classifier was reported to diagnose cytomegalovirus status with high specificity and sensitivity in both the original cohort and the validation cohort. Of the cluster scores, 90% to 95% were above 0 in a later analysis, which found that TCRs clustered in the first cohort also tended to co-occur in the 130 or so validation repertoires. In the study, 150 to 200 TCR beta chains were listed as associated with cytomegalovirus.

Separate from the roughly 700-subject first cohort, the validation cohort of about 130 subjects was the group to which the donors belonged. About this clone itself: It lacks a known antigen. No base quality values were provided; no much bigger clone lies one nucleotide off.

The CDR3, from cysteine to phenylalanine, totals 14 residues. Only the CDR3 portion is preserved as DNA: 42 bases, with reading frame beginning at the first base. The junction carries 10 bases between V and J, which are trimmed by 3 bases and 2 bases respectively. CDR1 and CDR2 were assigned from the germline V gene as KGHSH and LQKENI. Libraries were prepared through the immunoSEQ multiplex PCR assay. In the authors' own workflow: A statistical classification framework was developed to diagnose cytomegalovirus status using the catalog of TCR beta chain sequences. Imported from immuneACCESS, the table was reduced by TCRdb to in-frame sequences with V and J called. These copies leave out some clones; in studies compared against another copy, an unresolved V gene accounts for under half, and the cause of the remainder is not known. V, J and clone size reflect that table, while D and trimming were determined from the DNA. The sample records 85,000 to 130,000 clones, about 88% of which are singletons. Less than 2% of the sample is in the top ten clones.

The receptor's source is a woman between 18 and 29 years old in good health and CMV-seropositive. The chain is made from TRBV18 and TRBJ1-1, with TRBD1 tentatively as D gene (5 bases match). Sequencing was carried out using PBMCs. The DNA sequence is TGTGCCAGCTCACCGGGTCAGGGAAACACTGAAGCTTTCTTT. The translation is CASSPGQGNTEAFF.